One sample yielded the 4 T cell receptor beta chains listed below, sequenced in a study of STAT5B mutations in CD4+ large granular lymphocyte leukemia. Sequencing used immunoSEQ multiplex PCR; TCRdb keeps in-frame clones, though not all of them. The sample includes approximately 40,000 clones, 70% to 85% of them seen just once. Sequencing was performed on CD4+ T cells from blood buffy coats. The source of these receptors is a human donor in good health.

Only one count was recorded for this clone. CDR3 sequence reads: CASSLEGLNTGELFF. In DNA form, the CDR3 reads TGTGCCAGCAGCTTAGAGGGTCTAAACACCGGGGAGCTGTTTTTT. The V call is TRBV11-1, the J call TRBJ2-2; no reliable D call. CDR3 length: 15 residues. Germline CDR1 and CDR2: SGHAT and FQDESV (reference sequence). V shed 1 base and J shed 2 bases, with 8 bases lying between them.

This clone showed up just once. The chain recombines TRBV5-1 with TRBJ1-6, with a tentative D call TRBD1 (5 bases). Deletions cut 4 bases from V and 7 bases from J, with 15 bases between. In germline, CDR1 is SGHRS, CDR2 YFSETQ. The CDR3 covers 15 residues. The CDR3 coding sequence is TGCGCCAGCAGCGATGCAGGGTTCCCAAATTCACCCCTCCACTTT. Translation gives CASSDAGFPNSPLHF.

J is TRBJ2-5 and V is TRBV7-2; 7 nucleotides match TRBD1. The CDR3 sequence is 14 residues long. Germline V gives CDR1 SGHTA, CDR2 FQGNSA. The junction had 4 bases not matched to a gene; V was cut back by 5 bases and J by 1 base. The chain's CDR3 is CASSLGTAQETQYF. CDR3 nucleotides: TGTGCCAGCAGCCTTGGGACAGCCCAAGAGACCCAGTACTTC.

The chain links TRBV5-6 to TRBJ2-1; 7 bases line up with TRBD1. Germline assignment: CDR1 SGHDT and CDR2 YYEEEE. The CDR3 contains 15 residues. The trim removed 4 bases at V and 1 base at J, leaving 5 bases unmatched. The CDR3 DNA is TGTGCCAGCAGCCTAGACAGGGCTTCCTACAATGAGCAGTTCTTC. This codes for CASSLDRASYNEQFF.